A selection of T cell receptor beta chains follows, all from one sample in a study of cytomegalovirus exposure and HLA in healthy donors. Produced via immunoSEQ multiplex PCR; TCRdb's table is partial and in-frame only. Found here are 99,000 or so clones, 69% of them singletons; the top ten hold about 3.5%. Sequencing used PBMCs. The receptor source for this set is a man aged 25 to 40 in good health and CMV-seronegative. CDR3s leave out the opening cysteine and the closing phenylalanine or tryptophan.

J | V | CDR3
TRBJ2-3 | TRBV9 | ASSPLRTGPTDTQY
TRBJ2-7 | TRBV5-1 | ASRPGQGILGSYEQY
TRBJ1-2 | TRBV29-1 | SATGTGGGTGYT
TRBJ1-1 | TRBV7-8 | ASSPVYTEAF
TRBJ2-7 | TRBV18 | ASSPVGGNYEQY
TRBJ2-1 | TRBV9 | ASSISGRAYNEQF
TRBJ2-2 | TRBV7-2 | ASSLSYRVAYTGELF
TRBJ2-7 | TRBV27 | ASSSYTRQYEQY
TRBJ1-4 | TRBV5-8 | ASSLVGTGSEKLF
TRBJ1-6 | TRBV10-1 | ASGQGYNSPLH
TRBJ2-3 | TRBV4-3 | ASSPFFSGSTDTQY
TRBJ2-3 | TRBV7-2 | ASSPRQGKDTQY
TRBJ2-1 | TRBV27 | ASSSLAGARIEQF
TRBJ2-4 | TRBV9 | ASSVGLAGGPSKNIQY
TRBJ1-5 | TRBV7-2 | ASSLVRTGNQPQH
TRBJ2-4 | TRBV15 | ATSIHAGTSGSGAKNIQY
TRBJ2-5 | TRBV7-8 | ASSSRTGVGEQY
TRBJ2-1 | TRBV7-3 | ASSFGGEQF
TRBJ1-1 | TRBV4-3 | ASSQDQVNTEAF
TRBJ1-2 | TRBV7-8 | ASSLELEEGYT
TRBJ2-3 | TRBV11-3 | ASSRLAGGSTDTQY
TRBJ1-2 | TRBV9 | ASSVAPDYYGYT
. | TRBV30 | AWSGDYEQY
TRBJ2-7 | TRBV5-1 | ASSSKRGAIYEQY
TRBJ2-1 | TRBV4-2 | ASQGGGTNSYNEQF
TRBJ1-2 | TRBV18 | ASSPTGYGYT
TRBJ1-5 | TRBV7-8 | ASSIGTGWSNQPQH
TRBJ1-4 | TRBV2 | ASRTQGPGWEKLF
TRBJ1-1 | TRBV6-5 | ASSYIGQGVTEAF
TRBJ2-3 | TRBV6-4 | ASSDSERDTQY
TRBJ2-1 | TRBV7-2 | ASGPRGYNEQF
TRBJ1-5 | TRBV27 | ASSQRTGLDQPQH
TRBJ1-5 | TRBV4-3 | ASSQTHSTSNQPQH
TRBJ2-7 | TRBV5-5 | ASSLAGTGKKIYEQY
TRBJ2-2 | TRBV9 | ASSVVELAYTGELF
TRBJ2-4 | TRBV27 | ASSNSIQGSKNIQY